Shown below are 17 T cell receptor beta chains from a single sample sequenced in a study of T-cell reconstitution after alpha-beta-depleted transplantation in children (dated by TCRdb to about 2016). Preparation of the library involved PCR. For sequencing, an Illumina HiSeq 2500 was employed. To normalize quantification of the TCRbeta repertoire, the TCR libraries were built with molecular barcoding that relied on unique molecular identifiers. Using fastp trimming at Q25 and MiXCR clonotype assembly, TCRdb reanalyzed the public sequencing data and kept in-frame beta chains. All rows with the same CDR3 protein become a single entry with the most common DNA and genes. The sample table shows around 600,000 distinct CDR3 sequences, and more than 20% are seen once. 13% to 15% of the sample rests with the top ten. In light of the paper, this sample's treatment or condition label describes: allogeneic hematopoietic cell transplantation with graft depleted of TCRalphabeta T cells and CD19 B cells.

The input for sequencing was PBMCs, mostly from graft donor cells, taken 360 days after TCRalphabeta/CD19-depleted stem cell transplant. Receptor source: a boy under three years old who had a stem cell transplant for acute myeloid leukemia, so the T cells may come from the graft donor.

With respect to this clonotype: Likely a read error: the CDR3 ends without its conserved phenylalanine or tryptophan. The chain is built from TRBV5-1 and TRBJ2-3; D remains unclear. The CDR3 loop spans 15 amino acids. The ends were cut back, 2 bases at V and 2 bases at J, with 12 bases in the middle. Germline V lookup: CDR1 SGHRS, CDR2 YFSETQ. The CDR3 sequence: CASSFLLSITDTQYC. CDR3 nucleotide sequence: TGCGCCAGCAGCTTCCTTCTGTCGATCACAGATACGCAGTATTGT.

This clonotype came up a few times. CDR3 sequence (DNA): TGCAGTGCTACTTCTAGTTTTGAGCTACACAATGAGCAGTTCTTC. It yields the protein CSATSSFELHNEQFF. The chain employs TRBV20-1 and TRBJ2-1; D gene ambiguous. The CDR3 has 15 residues. Germline V gene sequence: CDR1 DFQATT, CDR2 SNEGSKA (reference sequence). V dropped 4 bases and J dropped 5 bases, with 18 bases sitting between them.

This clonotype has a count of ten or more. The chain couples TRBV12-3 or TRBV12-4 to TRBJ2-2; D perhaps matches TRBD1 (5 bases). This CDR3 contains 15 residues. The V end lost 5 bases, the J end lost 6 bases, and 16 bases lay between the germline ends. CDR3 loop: CASSVGPTAAGELFF. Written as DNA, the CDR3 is TGTGCCAGCAGTGTGGGGCCAACGGCAGCCGGGGAGCTGTTTTTT.

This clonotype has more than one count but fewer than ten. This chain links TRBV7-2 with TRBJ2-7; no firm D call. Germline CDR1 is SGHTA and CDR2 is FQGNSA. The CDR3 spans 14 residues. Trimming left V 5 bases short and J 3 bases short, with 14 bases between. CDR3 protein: CASSPPERNYEQYF. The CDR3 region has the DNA TGTGCCAGCAGCCCCCCCGAGAGAAACTACGAGCAGTACTTC.

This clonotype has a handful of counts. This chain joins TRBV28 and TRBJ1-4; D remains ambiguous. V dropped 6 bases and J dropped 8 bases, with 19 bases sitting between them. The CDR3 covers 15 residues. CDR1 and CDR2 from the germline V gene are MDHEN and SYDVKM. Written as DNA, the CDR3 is TGTGCCAGCAGCCCCACCGACGGCAGTTGGGAAAAACTGTTTTTT. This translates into CASSPTDGSWEKLFF. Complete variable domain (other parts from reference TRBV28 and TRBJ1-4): DVKVTQSSRYLVKRTGEKVFLECVQDMDHENMFWYRQDPGLGLRLIYFSYDVKMKEKGDIPEGYSVSREKKERFSLILESASTNQTSMYLCASSPTDGSWEKLFFGSGTQLSVL.

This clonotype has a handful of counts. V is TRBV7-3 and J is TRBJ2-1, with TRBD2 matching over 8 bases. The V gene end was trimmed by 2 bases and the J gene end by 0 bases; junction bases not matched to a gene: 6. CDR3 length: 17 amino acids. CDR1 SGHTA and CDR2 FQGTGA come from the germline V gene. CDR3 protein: CASSLRGGPLSYNEQFF. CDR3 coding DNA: TGTGCCAGCAGCTTACGGGGGGGGCCCCTCTCCTACAATGAGCAGTTCTTC.

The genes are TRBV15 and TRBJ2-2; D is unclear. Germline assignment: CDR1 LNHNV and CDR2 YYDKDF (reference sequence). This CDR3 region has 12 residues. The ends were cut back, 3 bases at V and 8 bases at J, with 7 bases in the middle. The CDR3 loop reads CATSRVVGELFF. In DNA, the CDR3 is TGTGCCACCAGCAGGGTTGTTGGGGAGCTGTTTTTT. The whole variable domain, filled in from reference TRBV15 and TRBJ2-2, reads DAMVIQNPRYQVTQFGKPVTLSCSQTLNHNVMYWYQQKSSQAPKLLFHYYDKDFNNEADTPDNFQSRRPNTSFCFLDIRSPGLGDTAMYLCATSRVVGELFFGEGSRLTVL.

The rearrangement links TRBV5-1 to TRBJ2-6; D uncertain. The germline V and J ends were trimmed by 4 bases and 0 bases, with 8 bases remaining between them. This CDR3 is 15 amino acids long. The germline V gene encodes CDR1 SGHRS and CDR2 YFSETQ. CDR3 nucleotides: TGCGCCAGCAGCCCCGTCTTCTCTGGGGCCAACGTCCTGACTTTC. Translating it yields CASSPVFSGANVLTF.

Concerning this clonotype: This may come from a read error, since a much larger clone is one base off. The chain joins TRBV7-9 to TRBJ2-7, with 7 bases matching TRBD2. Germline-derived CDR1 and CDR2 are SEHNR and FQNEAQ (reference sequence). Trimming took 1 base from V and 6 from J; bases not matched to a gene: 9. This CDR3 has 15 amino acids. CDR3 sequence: CASSLVSTGGTEQYF. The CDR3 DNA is TGTGCCAGCAGCTTAGTATCCACGGGGGGTACCGAGCAGTACTTC.

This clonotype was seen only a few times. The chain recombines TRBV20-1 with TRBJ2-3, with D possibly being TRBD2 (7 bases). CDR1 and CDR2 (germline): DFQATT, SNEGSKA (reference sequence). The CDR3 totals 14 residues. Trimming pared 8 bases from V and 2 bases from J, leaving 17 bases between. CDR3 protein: CSLTGGPTTDTQYF. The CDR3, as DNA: TGCAGTCTTACGGGGGGCCCTACCACAGATACGCAGTATTTT.

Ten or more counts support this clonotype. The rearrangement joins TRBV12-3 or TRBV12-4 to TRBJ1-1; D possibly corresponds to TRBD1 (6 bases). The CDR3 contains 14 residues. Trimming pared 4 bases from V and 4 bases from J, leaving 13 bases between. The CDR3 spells CASSSGGGSTEAFF. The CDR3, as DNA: TGTGCCAGCAGTTCCGGGGGCGGTAGCACTGAAGCTTTCTTT.

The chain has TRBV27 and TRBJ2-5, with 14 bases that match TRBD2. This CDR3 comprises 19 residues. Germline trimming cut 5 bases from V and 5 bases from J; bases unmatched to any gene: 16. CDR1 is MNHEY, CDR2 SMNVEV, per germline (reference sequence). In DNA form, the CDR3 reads TGTGCCAGCAGTCCGGGACTAGCGGGGGCCGTGTACCGAGAGGAGACCCAGTACTTC. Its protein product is CASSPGLAGAVYREETQYF.

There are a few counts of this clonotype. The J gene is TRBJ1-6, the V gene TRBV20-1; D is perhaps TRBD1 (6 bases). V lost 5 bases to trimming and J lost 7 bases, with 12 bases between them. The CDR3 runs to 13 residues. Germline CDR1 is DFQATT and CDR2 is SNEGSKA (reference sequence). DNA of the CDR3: TGCAGTGCTCTCGGACAGTGGAATTCACCCCTCCACTTT. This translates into CSALGQWNSPLHF.

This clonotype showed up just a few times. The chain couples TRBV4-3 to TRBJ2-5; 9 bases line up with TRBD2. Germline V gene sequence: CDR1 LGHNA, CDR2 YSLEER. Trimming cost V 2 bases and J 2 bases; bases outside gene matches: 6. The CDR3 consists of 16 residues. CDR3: CASSQTGLALQETQYF. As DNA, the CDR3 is TGCGCCAGCAGCCAAACAGGACTAGCGCTTCAAGAGACCCAGTACTTC.

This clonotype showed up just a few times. The CDR3 coding sequence is TGCAGTGCTAGTCCTGGACAGGTAGTCGACTATGGCTACACCTTC. Translating gives CSASPGQVVDYGYTF. The chain has TRBV20-1 and TRBJ1-2, with 7 bases identical to TRBD1. Germline CDR1 DFQATT, CDR2 SNEGSKA (reference sequence). Trimming cost V 3 bases and J 3 bases; bases outside gene matches: 10. This CDR3 comprises 15 residues.

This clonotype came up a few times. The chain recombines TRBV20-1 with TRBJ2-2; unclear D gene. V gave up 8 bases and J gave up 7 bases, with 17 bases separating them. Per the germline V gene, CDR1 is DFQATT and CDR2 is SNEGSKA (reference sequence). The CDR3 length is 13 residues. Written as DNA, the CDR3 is TGCAGTCCATTTCGAGTTGCTGGCGGGGAGCTGTTTTTT. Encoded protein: CSPFRVAGGELFF.

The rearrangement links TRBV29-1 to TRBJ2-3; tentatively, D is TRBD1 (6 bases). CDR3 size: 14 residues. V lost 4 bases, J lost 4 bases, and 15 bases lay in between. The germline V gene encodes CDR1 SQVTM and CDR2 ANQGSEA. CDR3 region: CSVVWGPRPDTQYF. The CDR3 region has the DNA TGCAGCGTTGTATGGGGGCCCCGTCCAGATACGCAGTATTTT.